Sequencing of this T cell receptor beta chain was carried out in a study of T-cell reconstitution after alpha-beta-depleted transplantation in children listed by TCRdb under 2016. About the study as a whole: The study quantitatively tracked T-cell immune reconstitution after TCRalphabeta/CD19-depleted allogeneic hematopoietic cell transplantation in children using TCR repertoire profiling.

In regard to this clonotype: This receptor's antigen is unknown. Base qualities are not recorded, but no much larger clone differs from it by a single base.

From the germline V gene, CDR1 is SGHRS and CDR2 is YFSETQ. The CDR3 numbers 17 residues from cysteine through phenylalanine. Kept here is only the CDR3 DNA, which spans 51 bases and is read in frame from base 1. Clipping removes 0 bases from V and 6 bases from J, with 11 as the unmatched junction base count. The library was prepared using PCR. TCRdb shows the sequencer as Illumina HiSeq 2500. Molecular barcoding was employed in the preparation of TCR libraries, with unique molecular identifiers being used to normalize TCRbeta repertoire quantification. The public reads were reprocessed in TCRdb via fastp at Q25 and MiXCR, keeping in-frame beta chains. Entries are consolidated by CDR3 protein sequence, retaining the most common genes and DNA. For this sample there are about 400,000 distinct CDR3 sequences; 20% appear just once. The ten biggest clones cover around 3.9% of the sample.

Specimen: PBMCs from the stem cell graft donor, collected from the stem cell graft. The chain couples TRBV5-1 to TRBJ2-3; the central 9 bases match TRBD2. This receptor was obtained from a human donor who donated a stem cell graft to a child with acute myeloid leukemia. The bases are TGCGCCAGCAGCTTGGATACTAGCGGGCGAAGCGGGGATACGCAGTATTTT. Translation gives CASSLDTSGRSGDTQYF.